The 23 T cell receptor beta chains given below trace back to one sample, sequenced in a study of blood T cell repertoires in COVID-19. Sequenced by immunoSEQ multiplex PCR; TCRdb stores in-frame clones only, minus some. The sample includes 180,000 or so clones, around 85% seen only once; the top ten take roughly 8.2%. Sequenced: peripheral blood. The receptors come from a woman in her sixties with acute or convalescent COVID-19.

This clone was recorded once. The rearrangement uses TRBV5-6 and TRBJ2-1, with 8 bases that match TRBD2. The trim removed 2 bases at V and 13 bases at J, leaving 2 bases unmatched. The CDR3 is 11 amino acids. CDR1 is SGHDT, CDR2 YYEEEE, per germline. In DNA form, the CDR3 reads TGTGCCAGCAGCTTCGGGACTAGTCAGTTCTTC. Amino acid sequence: CASSFGTSQFF.

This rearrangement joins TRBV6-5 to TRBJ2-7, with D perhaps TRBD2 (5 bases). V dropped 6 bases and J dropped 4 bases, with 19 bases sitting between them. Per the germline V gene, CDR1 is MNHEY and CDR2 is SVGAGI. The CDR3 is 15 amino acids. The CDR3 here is CASSDYRRNDYEQYF. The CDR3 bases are TGTGCCAGCAGCGACTACCGACGGAACGATTACGAGCAGTACTTC.

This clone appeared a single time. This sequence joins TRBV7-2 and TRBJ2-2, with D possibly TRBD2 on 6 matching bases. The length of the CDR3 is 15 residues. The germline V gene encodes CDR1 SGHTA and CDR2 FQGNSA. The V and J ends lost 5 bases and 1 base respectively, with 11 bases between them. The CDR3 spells CASSPGTGNTGELFF. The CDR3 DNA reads TGTGCCAGCAGCCCTGGGACTGGGAACACCGGGGAGCTGTTTTTT.

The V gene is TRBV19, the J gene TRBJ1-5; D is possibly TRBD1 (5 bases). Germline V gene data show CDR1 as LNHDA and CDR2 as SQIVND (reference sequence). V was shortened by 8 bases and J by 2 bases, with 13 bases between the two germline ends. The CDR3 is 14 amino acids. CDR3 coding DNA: TGTGCCAGTGGGCAGGGATGGGGCAATCAGCCCCAGCATTTT. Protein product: CASGQGWGNQPQHF. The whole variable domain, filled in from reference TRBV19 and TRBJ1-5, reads DGGITQSPKYLFRKEGQNVTLSCEQNLNHDAMYWYRQDPGQGLRLIYYSQIVNDFQKGDIAEGYSVSREKKESFPLTVTSAQKNPTAFYLCASGQGWGNQPQHFGDGTRLSIL.

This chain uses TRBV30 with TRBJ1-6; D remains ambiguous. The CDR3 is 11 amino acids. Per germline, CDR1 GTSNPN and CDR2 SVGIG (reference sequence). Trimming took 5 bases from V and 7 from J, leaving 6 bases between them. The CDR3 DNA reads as TGTGCCTGGTCGGTGAATTCACCCCTCCACTTT. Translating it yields CAWSVNSPLHF.

The chain's CDR3 is CASRIQGGNTIYF. CDR3 in DNA: TGTGCCAGCAGAATACAGGGGGGAAACACCATATATTTT. This chain links TRBV6-5 with TRBJ1-3; 7 positions agree with TRBD1. Germline CDR1 and CDR2: MNHEY and SVGAGI. The CDR3 has 13 amino acids. V was pared by 6 bases and J by 4 bases, with 3 bases of the junction left unmatched.

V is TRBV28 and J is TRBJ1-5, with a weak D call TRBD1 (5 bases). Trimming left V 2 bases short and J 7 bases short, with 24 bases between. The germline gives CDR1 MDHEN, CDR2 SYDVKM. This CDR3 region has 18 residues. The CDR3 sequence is CASSLVQGLLGQSQPQHF. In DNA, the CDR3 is TGTGCCAGCAGTTTAGTCCAGGGTCTCCTGGGGCAGTCCCAGCCCCAGCATTTT.

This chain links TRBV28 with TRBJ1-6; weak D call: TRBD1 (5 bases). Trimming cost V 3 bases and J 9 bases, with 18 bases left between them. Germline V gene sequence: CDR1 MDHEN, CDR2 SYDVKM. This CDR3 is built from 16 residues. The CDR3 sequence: CASSFPMGGGGSPLHF. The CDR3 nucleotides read TGTGCCAGCAGTTTTCCGATGGGGGGGGGAGGTTCACCCCTCCACTTT.

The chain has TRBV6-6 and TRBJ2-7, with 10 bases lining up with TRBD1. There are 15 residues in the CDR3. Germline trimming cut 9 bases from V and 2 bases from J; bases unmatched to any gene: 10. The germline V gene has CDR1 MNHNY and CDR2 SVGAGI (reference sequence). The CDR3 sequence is CASIQATGGPYEQYF. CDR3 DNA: TGTGCCAGTATCCAGGCGACAGGGGGCCCCTACGAGCAGTACTTC.

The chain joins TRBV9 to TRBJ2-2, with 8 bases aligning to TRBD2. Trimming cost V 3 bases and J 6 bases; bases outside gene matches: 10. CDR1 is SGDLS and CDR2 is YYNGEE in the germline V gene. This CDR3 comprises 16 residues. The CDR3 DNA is TGTGCCAGCAGCGAAGGGGGAGGACTAGCCGCCGGGGAGCTGTTTTTT. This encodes CASSEGGGLAAGELFF.

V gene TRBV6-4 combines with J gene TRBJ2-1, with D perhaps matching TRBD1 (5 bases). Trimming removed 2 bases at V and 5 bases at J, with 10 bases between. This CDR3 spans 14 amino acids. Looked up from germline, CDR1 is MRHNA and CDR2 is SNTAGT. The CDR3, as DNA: TGTGCCAGCAGTGACAAGGGGTTCAACAATGAGCAGTTCTTC. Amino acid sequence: CASSDKGFNNEQFF.

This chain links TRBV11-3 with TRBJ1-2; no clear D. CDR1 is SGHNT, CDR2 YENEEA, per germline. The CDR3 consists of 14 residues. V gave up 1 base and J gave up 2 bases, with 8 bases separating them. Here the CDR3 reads CASSLVGSNYGYTF. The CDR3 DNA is TGTGCCAGCAGCTTAGTCGGGTCCAACTATGGCTACACCTTC.

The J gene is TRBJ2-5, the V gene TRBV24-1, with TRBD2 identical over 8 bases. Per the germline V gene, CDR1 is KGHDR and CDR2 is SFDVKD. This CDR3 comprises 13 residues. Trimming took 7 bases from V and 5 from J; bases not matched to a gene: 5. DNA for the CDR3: TGTGCCACCAGGGGGACTAGTGACGAGACCCAGTACTTC. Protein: CATRGTSDETQYF.

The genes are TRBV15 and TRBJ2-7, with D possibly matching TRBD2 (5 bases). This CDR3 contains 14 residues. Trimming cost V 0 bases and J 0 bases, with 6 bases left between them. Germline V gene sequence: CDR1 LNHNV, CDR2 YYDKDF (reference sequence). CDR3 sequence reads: CATSRDGSSYEQYF. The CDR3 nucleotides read TGTGCCACCAGCAGAGATGGGAGCTCCTACGAGCAGTACTTC. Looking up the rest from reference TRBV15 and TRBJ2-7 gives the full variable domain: DAMVIQNPRYQVTQFGKPVTLSCSQTLNHNVMYWYQQKSSQAPKLLFHYYDKDFNNEADTPDNFQSRRPNTSFCFLDIRSPGLGDTAMYLCATSRDGSSYEQYFGPGTRLTVT.

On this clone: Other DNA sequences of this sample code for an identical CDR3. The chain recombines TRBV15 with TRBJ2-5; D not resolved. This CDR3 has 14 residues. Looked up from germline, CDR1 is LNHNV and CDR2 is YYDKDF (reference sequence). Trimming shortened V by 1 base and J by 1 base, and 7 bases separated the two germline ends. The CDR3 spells CATSRGGAQETQYF. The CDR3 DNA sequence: TGTGCCACCAGCAGAGGAGGCGCCCAAGAGACCCAGTACTTC.

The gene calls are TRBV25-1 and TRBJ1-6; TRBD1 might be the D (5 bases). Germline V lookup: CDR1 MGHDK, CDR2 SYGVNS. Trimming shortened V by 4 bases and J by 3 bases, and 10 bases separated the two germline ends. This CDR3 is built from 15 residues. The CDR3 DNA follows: TGTGCCAGCAGTGGCGCCGGGGGCTATAATTCACCCCTCCACTTT. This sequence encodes CASSGAGGYNSPLHF.

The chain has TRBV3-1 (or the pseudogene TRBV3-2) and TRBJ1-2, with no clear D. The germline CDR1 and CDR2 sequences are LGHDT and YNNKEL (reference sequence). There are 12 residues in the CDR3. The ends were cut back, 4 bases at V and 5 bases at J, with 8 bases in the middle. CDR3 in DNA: TGTGCCAGCAGCCCAGGCTCGTATGGCTACACCTTC. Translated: CASSPGSYGYTF.

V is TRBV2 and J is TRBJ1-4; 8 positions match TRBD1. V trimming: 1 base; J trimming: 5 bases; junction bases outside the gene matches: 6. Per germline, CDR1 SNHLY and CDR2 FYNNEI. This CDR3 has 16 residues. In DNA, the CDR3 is TGTGCCAGCAGTGAAGTAACAGGGGGGAGGAATGAAAAACTGTTTTTT. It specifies CASSEVTGGRNEKLFF.

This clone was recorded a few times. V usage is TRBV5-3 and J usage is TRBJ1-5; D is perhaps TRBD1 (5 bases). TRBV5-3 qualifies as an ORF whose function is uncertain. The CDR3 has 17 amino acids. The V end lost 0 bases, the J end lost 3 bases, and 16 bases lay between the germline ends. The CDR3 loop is CARSLEIANRLNQPQHF. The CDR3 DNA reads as TGTGCCAGAAGCTTGGAGATAGCTAACAGGCTCAATCAGCCCCAGCATTTT.

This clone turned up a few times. The CDR3 DNA follows: TGTGCCACCAGTTCGAGTCGGGGGGCAACTAATGAAAAACTGTTTTTT. The encoded protein is CATSSSRGATNEKLFF. The chain couples TRBV24-1 to TRBJ1-4, with D maybe TRBD1 (5 bases). Trimming took off 6 bases at V and 0 bases at J, with 13 bases between the two ends. CDR1 and CDR2 from the germline V gene are KGHDR and SFDVKD. This CDR3 is 16 amino acids long.

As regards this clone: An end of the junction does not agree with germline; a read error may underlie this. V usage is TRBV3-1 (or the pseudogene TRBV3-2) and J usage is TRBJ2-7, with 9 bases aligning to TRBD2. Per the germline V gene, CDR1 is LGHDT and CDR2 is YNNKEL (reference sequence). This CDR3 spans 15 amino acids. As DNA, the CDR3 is TGTGCCAGCACCCAAGGGACTAGCTACTCCTACGAGCAGTACTTC. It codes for CASTQGTSYSYEQYF.

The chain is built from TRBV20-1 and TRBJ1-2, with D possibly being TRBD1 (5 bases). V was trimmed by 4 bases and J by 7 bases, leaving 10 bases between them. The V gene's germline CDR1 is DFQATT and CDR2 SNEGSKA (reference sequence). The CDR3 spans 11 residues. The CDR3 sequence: CSATTDTGYTF. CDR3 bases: TGCAGTGCTACGACAGATACTGGCTACACCTTC.

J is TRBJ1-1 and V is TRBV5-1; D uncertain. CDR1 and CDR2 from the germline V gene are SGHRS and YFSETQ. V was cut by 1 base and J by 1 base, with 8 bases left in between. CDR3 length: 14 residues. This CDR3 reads CASSLFSGNTEAFF. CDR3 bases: TGCGCCAGCAGCTTGTTTTCAGGGAACACTGAAGCTTTCTTT. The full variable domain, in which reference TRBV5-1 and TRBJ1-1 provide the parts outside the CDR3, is KAGVTQTPRYLIKTRGQQVTLSCSPISGHRSVSWYQQTPGQGLQFLFEYFSETQRNKGNFPGRFSGRQFSNSRSEMNVSTLELGDSALYLCASSLFSGNTEAFFGQGTRLTVV.